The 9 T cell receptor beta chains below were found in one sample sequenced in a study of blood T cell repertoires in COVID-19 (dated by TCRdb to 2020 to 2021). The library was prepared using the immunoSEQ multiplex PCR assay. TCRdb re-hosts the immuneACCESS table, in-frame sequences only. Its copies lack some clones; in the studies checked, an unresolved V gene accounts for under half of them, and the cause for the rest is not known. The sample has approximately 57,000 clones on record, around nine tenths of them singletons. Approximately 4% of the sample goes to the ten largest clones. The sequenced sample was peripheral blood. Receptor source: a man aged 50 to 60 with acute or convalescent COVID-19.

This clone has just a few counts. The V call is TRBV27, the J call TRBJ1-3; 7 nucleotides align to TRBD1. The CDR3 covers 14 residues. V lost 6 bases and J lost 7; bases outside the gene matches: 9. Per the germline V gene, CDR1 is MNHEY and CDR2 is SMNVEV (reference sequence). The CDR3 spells CASRTGIRGNTIYF. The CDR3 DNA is TGTGCCAGCAGGACGGGGATCAGGGGGAACACCATATATTTT.

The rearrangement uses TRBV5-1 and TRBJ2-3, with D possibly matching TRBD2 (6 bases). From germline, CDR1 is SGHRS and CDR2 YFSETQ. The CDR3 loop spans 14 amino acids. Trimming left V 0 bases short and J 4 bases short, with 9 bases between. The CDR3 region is CASSLGREPDTQYF. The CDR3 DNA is TGCGCCAGCAGCTTGGGACGGGAGCCAGATACGCAGTATTTT.

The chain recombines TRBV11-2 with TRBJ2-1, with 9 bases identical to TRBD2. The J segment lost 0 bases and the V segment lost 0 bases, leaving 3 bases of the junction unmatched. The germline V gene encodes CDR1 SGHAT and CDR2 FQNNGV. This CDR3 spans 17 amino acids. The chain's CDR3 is CASSLEPTSGSYNEQFF. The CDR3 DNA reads TGTGCCAGCAGCTTAGAACCGACTAGCGGCTCCTACAATGAGCAGTTCTTC.

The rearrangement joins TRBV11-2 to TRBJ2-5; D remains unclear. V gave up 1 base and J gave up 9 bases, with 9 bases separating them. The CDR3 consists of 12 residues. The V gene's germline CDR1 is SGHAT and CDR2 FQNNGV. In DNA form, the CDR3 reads TGTGCCAGCAGCTTAGGGGCTTCGTCCCAGTACTTC. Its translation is CASSLGASSQYF.

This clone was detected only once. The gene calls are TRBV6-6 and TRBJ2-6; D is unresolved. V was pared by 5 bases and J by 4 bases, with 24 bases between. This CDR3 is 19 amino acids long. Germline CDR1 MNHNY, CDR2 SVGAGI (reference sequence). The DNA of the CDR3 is TGTGCCAGCAGTCTACGAAATCTGCGAGTTAGCCCGGGGGCCAACGTCCTGACTTTC. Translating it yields CASSLRNLRVSPGANVLTF.

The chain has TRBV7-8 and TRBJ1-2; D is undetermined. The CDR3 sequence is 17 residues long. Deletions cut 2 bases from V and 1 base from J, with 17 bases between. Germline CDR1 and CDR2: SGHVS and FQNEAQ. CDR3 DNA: TGTGCCAGCAGCTTAAACTATGTTGGTCCTGTTAACTATGGCTACACCTTC. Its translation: CASSLNYVGPVNYGYTF.

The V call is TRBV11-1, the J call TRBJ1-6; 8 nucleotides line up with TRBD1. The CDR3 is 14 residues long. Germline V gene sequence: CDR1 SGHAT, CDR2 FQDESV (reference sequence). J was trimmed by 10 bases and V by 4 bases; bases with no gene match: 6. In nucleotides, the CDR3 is TGTGCCAGCAGCTCGCAAGACAGGGGCTCACCCCTCCACTTT. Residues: CASSSQDRGSPLHF.

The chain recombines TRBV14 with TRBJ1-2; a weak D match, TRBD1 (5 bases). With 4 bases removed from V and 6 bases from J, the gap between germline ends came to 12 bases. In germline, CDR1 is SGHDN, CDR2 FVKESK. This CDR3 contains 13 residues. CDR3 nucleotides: TGTGCCAGCAGCCCCCGACAGAGGAATGGCTACACCTTC. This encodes CASSPRQRNGYTF.

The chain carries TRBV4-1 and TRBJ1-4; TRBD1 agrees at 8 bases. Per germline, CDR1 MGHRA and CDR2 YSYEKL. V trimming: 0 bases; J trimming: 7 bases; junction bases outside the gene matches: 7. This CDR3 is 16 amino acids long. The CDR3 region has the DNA TGCGCCAGCAGCCAAGAATACGACAGGGGAGGTGAAAAACTGTTTTTT. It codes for CASSQEYDRGGEKLFF.